Included here is one T cell receptor beta chain sequence, with context. Its antigen remains unknown. V gave up 3 bases and J gave up 0 bases, with 9 bases separating them. The CDR3 has 15 residues. At the Johns Hopkins FTIC core, DNA taken from cultured CD4+ T cells was sequenced by way of the Oncomine TCR Beta short-read assay. From cultured CD4+ T cells, genomic DNA was extracted. TCRdb independently ran MiXCR on the PCR reads; one entry per CDR3 protein. The sample holds about 22,000 distinct CDR3 sequences, 30% to 35% seen once. Time point given: late sampling 161 to 241 days after vaccination in a few convalescent patients. Described treatment: approximately nine-day PBMC culture with coronavirus spike peptide pools or control peptides (ViraFEST assay). The record originates from a study of vaccination and CD4 T cells after COVID-19.

The genes are TRBV12-3 or TRBV12-4 and TRBJ2-1, with unresolved D. The sequences come from CD4+ T cells from blood, cultured in vitro, collected about 7 months after SARS-CoV-2 vaccination. This clonotype originated in a human donor who had recovered from COVID-19. CDR3 residues: CASSLGRISYNEQFF. CDR3 DNA: TGTGCCAGCAGTTTGGGCAGGATCTCCTACAATGAGCAGTTCTTC.